This T cell receptor (beta chain) originates from a study of metastatic and nonmetastatic thyroid tumors. TCRdb re-analyzed the PCR reads using MiXCR. Among 25,000 to 30,000 clones listed, roughly 3.7% were seen once. No treatment had been given to any patient before thyroid surgery. The germline V gene has CDR1 DFQATT and CDR2 SNEGSKA (reference sequence). This CDR3 comprises 13 residues. V dropped 5 bases and J dropped 8 bases, with 18 bases sitting between them. This receptor was taken from a male donor with papillary thyroid cancer or a benign thyroid nodule (not recorded which). Some clones in this sample may be carry-over from other donors' samples. The V and J genes are TRBV20-1 and TRBJ1-2; possible D gene TRBD1, 6 bases. Specimen: blood. The CDR3 sequence: CSAWGSGASGYTF. In DNA form, the CDR3 reads TGCAGTGCTTGGGGTTCGGGGGCTAGCGGCTACACCTTC.